The sample holds a few counts of the clone carrying this T cell receptor (beta chain). The entry originates in a study of blood T cell repertoires in COVID-19. Study details: Italy, Spain and the United States were the sources of the convalescent and acute COVID-19 samples. T cells, B-cell-depleted T cells, or PBMCs provided the cDNA or gDNA that served as material.

As originally analysed: Amplified reference gene primers provided the basis for estimating nucleated cell counts. Measured with immunoSEQ multiplex PCR; TCRdb has only the in-frame clones, and not every one. From that table come the V and J calls and clone size; the DNA was used to work out D and trimming. The data contain approximately 20,000 clones, about 83% of them singletons. V dropped 5 bases and J dropped 5; count of bases not matched to a gene: 9. The germline CDR1 and CDR2 sequences are GTSNPN and SVGIG (reference sequence). The CDR3 is 15 amino acids. The TCR was taken from a man between 65 and 79 years old with acute or convalescent COVID-19. The sample was peripheral blood. The chain couples TRBV30 to TRBJ2-5; 12 positions match TRBD1. CDR3 coding DNA: TGTGCCTGGGGGTTGGGGACAGGGGGCCGTGAGACCCAGTACTTC. Protein: CAWGLGTGGRETQYF. The whole variable domain, remainder taken from reference TRBV30 and TRBJ2-5, is SQTIHQWPATLVQPVGSPLSLECTVEGTSNPNLYWYRQAAGRGLQLLFYSVGIGQISSEVPQNLSASRPQDRQFILSSKKLLLSDSGFYLCAWGLGTGGRETQYFGPGTRLLVL.